This T cell receptor (beta chain) was sequenced during a study of T-cell reconstitution after alpha-beta-depleted transplantation in children. Unique molecular identifiers were built into the TCRbeta library. In TCRdb, the PCR reads were re-called with MiXCR into one record per CDR3 protein. The sample lists fewer than 120,000 distinct CDR3 sequences, about 9.3% seen once, with 6.5% to 9.5% in the top ten. V trimming: 3 bases; J trimming: 2 bases; junction bases outside the gene matches: 6. Germline CDR1 reads DFQATT; CDR2 reads SNEGSKA (reference sequence). This CDR3 has 15 amino acids. This clonotype was counted at least ten times.

The chain joins TRBV20-1 to TRBJ1-5; 8 nucleotides agree with TRBD1. The receptor was isolated from a human donor who donated a stem cell graft to a child with acute lymphoblastic leukemia. The sequencing here drew on PBMCs from the stem cell graft donor, taken from the stem cell graft. In DNA, the CDR3 is TGCAGTGCTAGGTCAGGGGGCGCGGGCAATCAGCCCCAGCATTTT. Protein product: CSARSGGAGNQPQHF.